This TCR beta chain was captured by sequencing in a study of shared T cell receptors in the human thymus. This CDR3 contains 16 residues. J lost 8 bases, V lost 2 bases, and 13 bases had no gene match. Germline-derived CDR1 and CDR2 are SEHNR and FQNEAQ (reference sequence). Assay used: immunoSEQ multiplex PCR; TCRdb lists only in-frame clones, some missing. The sample consists of hundreds of thousands of clones, around 85% of them appearing once. This sample was shared with a second study, whose subject was human thymus T cells. That paper notes: Related studies found that unrelated individuals share highly overlapping thymic repertoires.

The V call is TRBV7-9, the J call TRBJ1-2; 8 bases fit TRBD1. The specimen sequenced was thymocytes. The receptor was isolated from a girl less than two years old with a congenital heart defect. Written as DNA, the CDR3 is TGTGCCAGCAGCTTATCAGACAGGGGAGGTTTAGAAGGCTACACCTTC. Its translation: CASSLSDRGGLEGYTF.